A single sample gave rise to the 11 T cell receptor beta chains below, sequenced in a study of T cell responses to AZD1222 COVID-19 vaccine. TCRdb's copy holds only in-frame clones and misses some; the assay was immunoSEQ multiplex PCR. The table has 100,000 to 120,000 clones, approximately 90% seen once. The material was peripheral blood, obtained 28 days after the second AZD1222 dose. The receptor set was obtained from an adult who received the AZD1222 COVID-19 vaccine.

This chain connects TRBV6-5 to TRBJ1-6; the D is unclear. The germline CDR1 and CDR2 sequences are MNHEY and SVGAGI. The CDR3 covers 15 residues. The V and J ends lost 5 bases and 7 bases respectively, with 15 bases between them. CDR3 region: CASSPSPTVNSPLHF. Here the CDR3 DNA reads TGTGCCAGCAGTCCATCTCCTACGGTCAATTCACCCCTCCACTTT.

The V gene is TRBV21-1, the J gene TRBJ2-3; the table's D call, TRBD2, was not checked against the DNA. TRBV21-1 is noted as a pseudogene. There are 15 residues in the CDR3. The CDR3 DNA sequence: TGTGCCAGCAGCAGTCCTAGGGCGGGGGGCAATACGCAGTATTTT. Its protein is CASSSPRAGGNTQYF.

The chain uses TRBV19 and TRBJ1-6; D possibly corresponds to TRBD1 (5 bases). CDR3 size: 17 residues. Trimming removed 4 bases at V and 9 bases at J, with 22 bases between. Germline V CDR1 and CDR2: LNHDA, SQIVND (reference sequence). In DNA form, the CDR3 reads TGTGCCAGTAGTACGAGACAGAGAGACGGTTTGAGTTCACCCCTCCACTTT. This translates into CASSTRQRDGLSSPLHF.

This clone was observed once. The chain employs TRBV4-1 and TRBJ1-2, with D tentatively TRBD1 (5 bases). Germline V gene data show CDR1 as MGHRA and CDR2 as YSYEKL. The V gene lost 3 bases and the J gene lost 4 bases, with 15 bases spanning the gap. The CDR3 has 15 amino acids. The CDR3 sequence is CASSHRYRTSYGYTF. For the CDR3, the DNA is TGCGCCAGCAGCCATCGCTACAGGACAAGCTATGGCTACACCTTC.

The rearrangement uses TRBV11-3 and TRBJ2-5; 7 positions match TRBD1. This CDR3 spans 10 amino acids. Germline CDR1 SGHNT, CDR2 YENEEA. The CDR3 spells CVQGWETQYF. The DNA for the CDR3 is TGTGTACAGGGGTGGGAGACCCAGTACTTC.

The chain recombines TRBV9 with TRBJ1-2; 8 positions agree with TRBD1. The ends lost 0 bases at V and 6 bases at J; junction bases unmatched: 7. The CDR3 contains 15 residues. Per germline, CDR1 SGDLS and CDR2 YYNGEE. The CDR3 DNA reads TGTGCCAGCAGCGTAGGGGCAGGGGGCGGTGATGGCTACACCTTC. Its translation is CASSVGAGGGDGYTF.

The V call is TRBV5-6, the J call TRBJ1-5; 8 positions agree with TRBD1. After removal of 3 bases from V and 4 bases from J, the junction contained 12 bases not matched to a gene. The CDR3 consists of 17 residues. CDR1 SGHDT and CDR2 YYEEEE come from the germline V gene. The chain's CDR3 is CASSWGGDRSLNQPQHF. In DNA form, the CDR3 reads TGTGCCAGCAGCTGGGGTGGGGACAGGAGTCTAAATCAGCCCCAGCATTTT.

The chain joins TRBV7-8 to TRBJ1-1; D perhaps matches TRBD1 (5 bases). The V and J ends lost 5 bases and 4 bases respectively, with 11 bases between them. The CDR3 is made up of 13 amino acids. CDR1 and CDR2 (germline): SGHVS, FQNEAQ. This CDR3 reads CASSRPGRTEAFF. CDR3 nucleotide sequence: TGTGCCAGCAGCCGCCCAGGGCGCACTGAAGCTTTCTTT.

The chain combines TRBV5-1 with TRBJ2-1, with D tentatively TRBD2 (5 bases). CDR1 and CDR2 (germline): SGHRS, YFSETQ. The V end lost 5 bases, the J end lost 1 base, and 13 bases lay between the germline ends. The CDR3 is 15 amino acids. The CDR3 DNA reads TGCGCCAGCAGGCCCGTACCGGGATCCTACAATGAGCAGTTCTTC. The encoded protein is CASRPVPGSYNEQFF.

This sequence joins TRBV3-1 (or the pseudogene TRBV3-2) and TRBJ2-7, with a possible D match to TRBD1 (5 bases). CDR1 is LGHDT, CDR2 YNNKEL, per germline (reference sequence). The CDR3 is 12 residues long. Trimming pared 5 bases from V and 2 bases from J, leaving 7 bases between. CDR3 residues: CASSIQAYEQYF. In DNA form, the CDR3 reads TGTGCCAGCAGCATACAGGCCTACGAGCAGTACTTC.

The chain combines TRBV12-3 or TRBV12-4 with TRBJ2-1, with D possibly matching TRBD1 (6 bases). The CDR3 runs 12 residues. V lost 5 bases, J lost 10 bases, and 12 bases lay in between. The CDR3 region is CASSIDRREQFF. In nucleotides, the CDR3 is TGTGCCAGCAGTATTGACAGGAGGGAGCAGTTCTTC.